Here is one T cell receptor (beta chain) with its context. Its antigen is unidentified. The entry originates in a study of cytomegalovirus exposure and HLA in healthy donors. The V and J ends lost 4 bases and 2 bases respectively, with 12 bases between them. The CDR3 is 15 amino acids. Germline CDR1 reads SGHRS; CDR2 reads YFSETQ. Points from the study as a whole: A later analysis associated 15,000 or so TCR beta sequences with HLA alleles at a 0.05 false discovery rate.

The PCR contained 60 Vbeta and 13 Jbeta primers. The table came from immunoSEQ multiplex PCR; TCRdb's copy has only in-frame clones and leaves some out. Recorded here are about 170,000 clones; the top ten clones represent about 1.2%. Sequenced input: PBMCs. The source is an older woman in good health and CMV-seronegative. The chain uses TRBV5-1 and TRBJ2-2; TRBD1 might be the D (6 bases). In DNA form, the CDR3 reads TGCGCCAGCAGCCGGGTGGGGGCCAACACCGGGGAGCTGTTTTTT. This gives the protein CASSRVGANTGELFF. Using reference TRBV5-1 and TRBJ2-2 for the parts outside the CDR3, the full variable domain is KAGVTQTPRYLIKTRGQQVTLSCSPISGHRSVSWYQQTPGQGLQFLFEYFSETQRNKGNFPGRFSGRQFSNSRSEMNVSTLELGDSALYLCASSRVGANTGELFFGEGSRLTVL.